What follows describes a single T cell receptor (beta chain). This CDR3 is 15 amino acids long. V gave up 0 bases and J gave up 10 bases; unmatched junction bases: 5. The germline V gene has CDR1 SGHRS and CDR2 YFSETQ. Some clones are missing from TCRdb's copy, which holds only in-frame ones; the method was immunoSEQ multiplex PCR. This sample has 120,000 to 150,000 clones, with 85% found just once. These data are taken from a study of blood T cell repertoires in COVID-19. This chain connects TRBV5-1 to TRBJ1-6; TRBD1 aligns across 9 bases. This sequence was found in a middle-aged woman with active or convalescent COVID-19. The sample comprised peripheral blood. The CDR3 spells CASSLVGQGNSPLHF. The CDR3 region has the DNA TGCGCCAGCAGCTTGGTGGGACAGGGTAACTCACCCCTCCACTTT.